This passage covers 4 T cell receptor beta chains from one sample sequenced in a study of blood T cell repertoires in COVID-19. This table comes from immunoSEQ multiplex PCR, and its TCRdb copy is limited to in-frame clones, with some not included. Here the sample spans 350,000 to 450,000 clones, 85% being singletons. Source material: peripheral blood. Source of these receptors: a woman aged 18-29 years with acute or convalescent COVID-19.

J is TRBJ2-4 and V is TRBV11-2, with 7 bases that match TRBD1. Germline V gene data show CDR1 as SGHAT and CDR2 as FQNNGV. CDR3 size: 18 residues. Trimming removed 1 base from V and 6 bases from J; junction bases left unmatched: 15. Written as DNA, the CDR3 is TGTGCCAGCAGCTTAGGAATTAAAGGAAGACAGGGATCAAACATTCAGTACTTC. Translating gives CASSLGIKGRQGSNIQYF.

The V call is TRBV18, the J call TRBJ2-7, with D unresolved. The CDR3 covers 14 residues. CDR1 is KGHSH and CDR2 is LQKENI in the germline V gene. Deletions cut 2 bases from V and 2 bases from J, with 10 bases between. The CDR3 protein is CASSPGQVTYEQYF. Here the CDR3 DNA reads TGTGCCAGCTCACCAGGGCAGGTGACCTACGAGCAGTACTTC.

The rearrangement links TRBV27 to TRBJ2-1, with TRBD2 as a possible D gene (5 bases). The CDR3 is made up of 12 amino acids. Trimming cost V 6 bases and J 12 bases, with 15 bases left between them. In germline, CDR1 is MNHEY, CDR2 SMNVEV (reference sequence). The CDR3 sequence: CASRTRGLGQFF. The CDR3 nucleotides read TGTGCCAGCAGAACCCGGGGTCTTGGGCAGTTCTTC.

This chain links TRBV7-9 with TRBJ1-1; D perhaps matches TRBD1 (5 bases). The germline CDR1 and CDR2 sequences are SEHNR and FQNEAQ (reference sequence). V lost 0 bases and J lost 1, with 9 bases in between. The CDR3 loop spans 15 amino acids. The CDR3 spells CASSLAPQGNTEAFF. The DNA for the CDR3 is TGTGCCAGCAGCTTAGCGCCTCAGGGGAACACTGAAGCTTTCTTT.